These T cell receptor beta chains were read from a single sample in a study of high-grade serous ovarian cancer treatment subgroups. Some clones are missing from TCRdb's copy, which holds only in-frame ones; the method was immunoSEQ multiplex PCR. The sample lists several thousand clones, around 72% seen once, with approximately 9.1% in the top ten. Material: tumor tissue. The receptors come from a human donor with high-grade serous ovarian cancer. Each CDR3 is given with its conserved first and last residue. Fields, in order: D gene, V gene, CDR3 length, clone size, CDR3 protein. The D gene is left open where the match is weak. Only some rows state a clone size, as once, few, many or a class for expanded clones.

d_call: NA; v_call: TRBV5-5; cdr3_length: 12; clone_size: NA; cdr3_aa: CASIMTEGELFF
d_call: TRBD2; v_call: TRBV27; cdr3_length: 17; clone_size: NA; cdr3_aa: CASSTGLAGSSYNEQFF
d_call: TRBD1; v_call: TRBV28; cdr3_length: 13; clone_size: few; cdr3_aa: CASAQGPFYGYTF
d_call: TRBD1; v_call: TRBV27; cdr3_length: 15; clone_size: NA; cdr3_aa: CASSGFGTGFYEQYF
d_call: NA; v_call: TRBV11-3; cdr3_length: 13; clone_size: NA; cdr3_aa: CASSLSLNTEAFF
d_call: NA; v_call: TRBV10-3; cdr3_length: 12; clone_size: NA; cdr3_aa: CAIKGGQETQYF
d_call: NA; v_call: TRBV20-1; cdr3_length: 11; clone_size: NA; cdr3_aa: CSASGHYEQYF
d_call: TRBD1; v_call: TRBV7-9; cdr3_length: 14; clone_size: NA; cdr3_aa: CASRGTGFTDTQYF
d_call: TRBD1; v_call: TRBV5-1; cdr3_length: 13; clone_size: few; cdr3_aa: CASSHGTGNGYTF
d_call: TRBD1; v_call: TRBV10-3; cdr3_length: 16; clone_size: NA; cdr3_aa: CAIRDQTGAGANVLTF
d_call: NA; v_call: TRBV7-6; cdr3_length: 15; clone_size: NA; cdr3_aa: CASNYGGGPQETQYF
d_call: TRBD2; v_call: TRBV7-2; cdr3_length: 15; clone_size: NA; cdr3_aa: CASSLETSGRGGQFF
d_call: TRBD1; v_call: TRBV27; cdr3_length: 13; clone_size: NA; cdr3_aa: CASTPQGADGYTF
d_call: NA; v_call: TRBV15; cdr3_length: 13; clone_size: NA; cdr3_aa: CATSIRQDTEAFF
d_call: TRBD1; v_call: TRBV6-1; cdr3_length: 15; clone_size: NA; cdr3_aa: CASSLGQGVGYGYTF
d_call: NA; v_call: TRBV30; cdr3_length: 13; clone_size: NA; cdr3_aa: CAWSLTYTGELFF
d_call: TRBD2; v_call: TRBV4-1; cdr3_length: 14; clone_size: once; cdr3_aa: CASRPSAGAGELFF
d_call: NA; v_call: TRBV29-1; cdr3_length: 14; clone_size: NA; cdr3_aa: CSVEVGSSSYEQYF
d_call: NA; v_call: TRBV25-1; cdr3_length: 16; clone_size: few; cdr3_aa: CASSEWGRLAVETQYF
d_call: TRBD1; v_call: TRBV2; cdr3_length: 14; clone_size: NA; cdr3_aa: CASTRGTGRNGYTF
d_call: TRBD1; v_call: TRBV19; cdr3_length: 17; clone_size: once; cdr3_aa: CASRNRGRVYTPGELFF
d_call: NA; v_call: TRBV13; cdr3_length: 17; clone_size: NA; cdr3_aa: CASSLGVIQEGNTEAFF
d_call: TRBD1; v_call: TRBV28; cdr3_length: 20; clone_size: NA; cdr3_aa: CASSHPGTGAPGFGLAPLHF
d_call: NA; v_call: TRBV4-2; cdr3_length: 15; clone_size: large; cdr3_aa: CASSQVFKGNTEAFF
d_call: NA; v_call: TRBV6-5; cdr3_length: 14; clone_size: few; cdr3_aa: CASSYNDRNTEAFF
d_call: NA; v_call: TRBV11-2; cdr3_length: 14; clone_size: NA; cdr3_aa: CASSLGGPGNTIYF
d_call: NA; v_call: TRBV7-2; cdr3_length: 15; clone_size: NA; cdr3_aa: CASSLLVRGIYGYTF
d_call: TRBD1; v_call: TRBV7-2; cdr3_length: 15; clone_size: NA; cdr3_aa: CASSSQGAKISPLHF
d_call: TRBD1; v_call: TRBV4-1; cdr3_length: 14; clone_size: NA; cdr3_aa: CASSQDRGREKLFF
d_call: NA; v_call: TRBV11-2; cdr3_length: 13; clone_size: NA; cdr3_aa: CASSLWRSETQYF
d_call: TRBD2; v_call: TRBV29-1; cdr3_length: 16; clone_size: NA; cdr3_aa: CSVAGLEFFSTGELFF
d_call: NA; v_call: TRBV4-3; cdr3_length: 13; clone_size: once; cdr3_aa: CASSQSVNTEAFF
d_call: NA; v_call: TRBV5-5; cdr3_length: 13; clone_size: NA; cdr3_aa: CASSLDYSGEQYF
d_call: TRBD1; v_call: TRBV9; cdr3_length: 14; clone_size: few; cdr3_aa: CASSVGTGRYEQYF
d_call: NA; v_call: TRBV29-1; cdr3_length: 13; clone_size: medium-sized; cdr3_aa: CSVQGQARYEQYF
d_call: NA; v_call: TRBV11-3; cdr3_length: 15; clone_size: NA; cdr3_aa: CASSLERGGTGELFF
d_call: TRBD2; v_call: TRBV6-1; cdr3_length: 15; clone_size: NA; cdr3_aa: CASRRLAGRQETQYF
d_call: NA; v_call: TRBV7-9; cdr3_length: 13; clone_size: few; cdr3_aa: CASSPGLGQPQHF
d_call: TRBD1; v_call: TRBV7-6; cdr3_length: 15; clone_size: few; cdr3_aa: CASSSRTGFDYEQYF
d_call: NA; v_call: TRBV18; cdr3_length: 13; clone_size: NA; cdr3_aa: CASSPPPGEGQFF
d_call: NA; v_call: TRBV19; cdr3_length: 13; clone_size: NA; cdr3_aa: CASSGASSYEQYF
d_call: TRBD1; v_call: TRBV10-3; cdr3_length: 16; clone_size: NA; cdr3_aa: CAISPSPGQSNTEAFF
d_call: NA; v_call: TRBV7-3; cdr3_length: 14; clone_size: NA; cdr3_aa: CASSLTRGADTQYF
d_call: NA; v_call: TRBV5-1; cdr3_length: 15; clone_size: NA; cdr3_aa: CASSLSLQTYNEQFF
d_call: TRBD1; v_call: TRBV19; cdr3_length: 15; clone_size: few; cdr3_aa: CASSSSAGGNTEAFF
d_call: NA; v_call: TRBV4-3; cdr3_length: 15; clone_size: NA; cdr3_aa: CASSQDPGSGNTIYF
d_call: TRBD1; v_call: TRBV10-3; cdr3_length: 16; clone_size: few; cdr3_aa: CAISESTGGSHNEQFF
d_call: NA; v_call: TRBV28; cdr3_length: 12; clone_size: NA; cdr3_aa: CASSFYGNTIYF
d_call: NA; v_call: TRBV5-1; cdr3_length: 13; clone_size: NA; cdr3_aa: CASSGRLNTEAFF
d_call: NA; v_call: TRBV4-2; cdr3_length: 14; clone_size: NA; cdr3_aa: CASSQILLGNEQFF
d_call: NA; v_call: TRBV19; cdr3_length: 15; clone_size: NA; cdr3_aa: CASSIKSFGRLEAFF
d_call: NA; v_call: TRBV7-8; cdr3_length: 17; clone_size: NA; cdr3_aa: CASSLGEWAGGSYEQYF
d_call: NA; v_call: TRBV7-6; cdr3_length: 13; clone_size: NA; cdr3_aa: CASSPGQTRTQYF